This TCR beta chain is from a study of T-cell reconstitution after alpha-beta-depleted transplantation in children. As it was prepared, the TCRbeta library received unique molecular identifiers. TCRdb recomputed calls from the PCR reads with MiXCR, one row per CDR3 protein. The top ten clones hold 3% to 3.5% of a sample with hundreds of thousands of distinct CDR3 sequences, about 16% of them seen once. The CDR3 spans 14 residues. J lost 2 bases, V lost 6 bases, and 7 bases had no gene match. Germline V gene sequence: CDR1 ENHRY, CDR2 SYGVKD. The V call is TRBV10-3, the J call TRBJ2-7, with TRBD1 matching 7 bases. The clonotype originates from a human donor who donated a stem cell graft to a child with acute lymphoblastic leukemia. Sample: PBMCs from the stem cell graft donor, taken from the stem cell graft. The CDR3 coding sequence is TGTGCCATCAGCGACAGGGACAGAGCCTACGAGCAGTACTTC. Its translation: CAISDRDRAYEQYF.